This T cell receptor beta chain was captured in a study of blood T cell repertoires in COVID-19. Overall study context: COVID-19 samples, acute and convalescent, were from the United States, Italy and Spain. T cells, B-cell-depleted T cells, or PBMCs provided the cDNA or gDNA that served as material.

While infection was still active, Seattle patients were enrolled and then followed longitudinally. Per the germline V gene, CDR1 is SEHNR and CDR2 is FQNEAQ (reference sequence). The germline V and J ends were trimmed by 6 bases and 2 bases, with 8 bases remaining between them. This CDR3 is built from 13 residues. Sequencing was performed with immunoSEQ multiplex PCR; in TCRdb, only in-frame clones are kept and a portion is missing. This sample carries 200,000 to 250,000 clones, 85% of them seen once, and the ten largest clones take about 2.4%. This clonotype was sampled from a woman in her 70s with COVID-19, enrolled during active disease. V gene TRBV7-9 combines with J gene TRBJ1-5; D not resolved. The sample comprised peripheral blood. CDR3: CASSDGGNQPQHF. DNA for the CDR3: TGTGCCAGCAGTGACGGGGGCAATCAGCCCCAGCATTTT.